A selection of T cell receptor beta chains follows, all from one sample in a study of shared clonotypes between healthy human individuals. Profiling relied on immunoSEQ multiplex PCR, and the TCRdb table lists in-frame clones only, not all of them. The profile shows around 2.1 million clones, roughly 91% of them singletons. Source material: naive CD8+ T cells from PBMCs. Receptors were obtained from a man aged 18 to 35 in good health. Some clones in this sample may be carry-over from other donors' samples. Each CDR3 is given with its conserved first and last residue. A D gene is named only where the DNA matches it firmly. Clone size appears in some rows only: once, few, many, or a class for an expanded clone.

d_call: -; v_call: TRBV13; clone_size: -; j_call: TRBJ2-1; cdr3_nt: TGTGCCAGCAGCTCCCTTGAGGGGGGGCAAATCTCCTCCTACAATGAGCAGTTCTTC; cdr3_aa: CASSSLEGGQISSYNEQFF
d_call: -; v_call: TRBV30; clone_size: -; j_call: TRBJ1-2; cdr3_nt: TGTGCCTGGAGTGTCGGAGGGAAGGATGGCTACACCTTC; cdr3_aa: CAWSVGGKDGYTF
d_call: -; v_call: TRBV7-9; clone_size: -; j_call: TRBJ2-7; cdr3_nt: TGTGCCAGCAGCTTAGTGGCTTGGACACACTCCTACGAGCAGTACTTC; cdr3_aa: CASSLVAWTHSYEQYF
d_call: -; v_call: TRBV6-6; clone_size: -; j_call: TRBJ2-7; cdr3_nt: TGTGCCAGCAGTTCTAGCTACGGACCAAGCTCCTACGAGCAGTACTTC; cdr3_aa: CASSSSYGPSSYEQYF
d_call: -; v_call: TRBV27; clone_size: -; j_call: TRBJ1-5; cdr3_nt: TGTGCCAGCAGTTTATCGCGGTCAGGACTACCCAATAGCAATCAGCCCCAGCATTTT; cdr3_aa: CASSLSRSGLPNSNQPQHF
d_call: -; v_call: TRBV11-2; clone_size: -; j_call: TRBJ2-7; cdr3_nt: TGTGCCAGCAGCCCACCTCGCATCGGGAGCTCCTACGAGCAGTACTTC; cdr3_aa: CASSPPRIGSSYEQYF
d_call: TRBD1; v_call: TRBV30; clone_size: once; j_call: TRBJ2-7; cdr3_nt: TGTGCCTGGAGGTTGACAGGGATACCCTACGAGCAGTACTTC; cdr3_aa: CAWRLTGIPYEQYF
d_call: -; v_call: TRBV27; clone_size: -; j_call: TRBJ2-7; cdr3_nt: TGTGCCAGCAGTGGCGGGAAGAGGGGCTACGAGCAGTACTTC; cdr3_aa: CASSGGKRGYEQYF
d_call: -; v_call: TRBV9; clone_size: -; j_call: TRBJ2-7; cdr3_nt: TGTGCCAGCAGCGAGACGGTGGGTAGCGAGCAGTACTTC; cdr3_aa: CASSETVGSEQYF
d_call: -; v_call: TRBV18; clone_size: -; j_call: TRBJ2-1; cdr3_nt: TGTGCCAGCACCTCTCGACTAGTTGGGGGGAATGAGCAGTTCTTC; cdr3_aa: CASTSRLVGGNEQFF
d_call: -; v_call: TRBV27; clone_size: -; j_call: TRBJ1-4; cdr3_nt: TGTGCCAGCAGTTTGGCGGCCTCCCCCTATCGCCTTACTGAAAAACTGTTTTTT; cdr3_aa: CASSLAASPYRLTEKLFF
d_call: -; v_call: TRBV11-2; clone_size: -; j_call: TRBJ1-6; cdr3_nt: TGTGCCAGCAGCCCCCGCGAAGCTAATTCACCCCTCCACTTT; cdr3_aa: CASSPREANSPLHF
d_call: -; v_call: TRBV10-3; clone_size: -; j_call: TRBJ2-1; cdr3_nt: TGTGCCATCAGTGGGACAATCAATGAGCAGTTCTTC; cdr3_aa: CAISGTINEQFF
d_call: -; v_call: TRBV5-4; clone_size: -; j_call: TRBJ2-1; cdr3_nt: TGTGCCAGCAGCTTGGCAGTCAATGAGCAGTTCTTC; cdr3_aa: CASSLAVNEQFF
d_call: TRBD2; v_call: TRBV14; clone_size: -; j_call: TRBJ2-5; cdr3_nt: TGTGCCAGCAGCCAGGGTCGGACCGGGGGGCAAGAGACCCAGTACTTC; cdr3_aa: CASSQGRTGGQETQYF
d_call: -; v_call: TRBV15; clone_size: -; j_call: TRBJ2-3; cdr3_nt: TGTGCCACCAGTCCGCCCCTAGACAGAAGGACAGATACGCAGTATTTT; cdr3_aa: CATSPPLDRRTDTQYF
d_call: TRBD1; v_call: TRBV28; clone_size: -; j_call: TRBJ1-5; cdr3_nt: TGTGCCAGCAGTTCGACAGGGGCTAGCAATCAGCCCCAGCATTTT; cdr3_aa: CASSSTGASNQPQHF
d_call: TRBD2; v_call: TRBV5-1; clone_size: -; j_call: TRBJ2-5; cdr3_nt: TGCGCCAGCAGGTTAGCGGGATACCAAGAGACCCAGTACTTC; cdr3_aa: CASRLAGYQETQYF
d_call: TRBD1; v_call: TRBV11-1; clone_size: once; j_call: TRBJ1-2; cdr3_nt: TGTGCCAGCAGCTTTTTGACAGGGGGCGATGGCTACACCTTC; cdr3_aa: CASSFLTGGDGYTF
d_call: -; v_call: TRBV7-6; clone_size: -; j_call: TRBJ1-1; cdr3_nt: TGTGCCAGCAGCACTCTGCCGGGGGGTCGGGCGAACACTGAAGCTTTCTTT; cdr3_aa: CASSTLPGGRANTEAFF
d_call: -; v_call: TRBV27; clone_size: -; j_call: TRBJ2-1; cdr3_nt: TGTGCCAGCAGTTTACGGGGGAACCTAGAGCAGTTCTTC; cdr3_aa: CASSLRGNLEQFF
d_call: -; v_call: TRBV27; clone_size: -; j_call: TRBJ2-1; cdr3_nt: TGTGCCAGCAGTGGGGGGGGCCTTGAGCAGTTCTTC; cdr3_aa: CASSGGGLEQFF
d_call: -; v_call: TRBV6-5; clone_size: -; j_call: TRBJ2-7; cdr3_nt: TGTGCCAGCAGTTACGGGGGGAGGGAGCAGTACTTC; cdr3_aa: CASSYGGREQYF
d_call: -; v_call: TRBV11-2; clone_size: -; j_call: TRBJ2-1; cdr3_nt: TGTGCCAGCAGCTTAGGCGGAACGAATGAGCAGTTCTTC; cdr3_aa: CASSLGGTNEQFF
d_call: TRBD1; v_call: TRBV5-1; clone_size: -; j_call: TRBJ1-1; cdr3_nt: TGCGCCAGCAGCTTGGGTCGGGACAGACCGATGAACACTGAAGCTTTCTTT; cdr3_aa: CASSLGRDRPMNTEAFF
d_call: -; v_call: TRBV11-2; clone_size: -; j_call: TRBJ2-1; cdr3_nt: TGTGCCAGCAGCTTGGGAGAGGGAGCATCCTACAATGAGCAGTTCTTC; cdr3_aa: CASSLGEGASYNEQFF
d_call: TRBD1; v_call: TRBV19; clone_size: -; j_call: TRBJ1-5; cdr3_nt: TGTGCCAGTAGTATACGCGACAGGGGACAGCCCCAGCATTTT; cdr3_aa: CASSIRDRGQPQHF
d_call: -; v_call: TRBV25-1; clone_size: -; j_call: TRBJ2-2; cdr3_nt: TGTGCCAGCAGTGAAGCGGAGGATCCCCACACCGGGGAGCTGTTTTTT; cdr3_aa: CASSEAEDPHTGELFF
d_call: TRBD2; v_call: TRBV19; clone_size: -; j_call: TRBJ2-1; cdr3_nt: TGTGCCAGTAGTACCCGGACTAGCGGGAGGGCTTACAATGAGCAGTTCTTC; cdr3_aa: CASSTRTSGRAYNEQFF
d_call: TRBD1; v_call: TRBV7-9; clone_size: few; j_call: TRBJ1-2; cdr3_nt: TGTGCCAGCAGCTTCGACAGGGGCCCTTTCTACACCTTC; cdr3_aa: CASSFDRGPFYTF
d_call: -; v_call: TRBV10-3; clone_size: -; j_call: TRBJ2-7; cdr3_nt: TGTGCCATCAGCTTCCTGGACAGTCCCGAGCAGTACTTC; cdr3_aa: CAISFLDSPEQYF